The present T cell receptor (beta chain) was sequenced within a study of long-term antiretroviral therapy in people with HIV. Study-level findings and limits: HIV repertoire CDR3 lengths ranged less widely than those of controls.

The immunoSEQ assay was v3.0, run at survey level. Data came from immunoSEQ multiplex PCR; TCRdb stores just in-frame clones and leaves some out. Among tens of thousands of clones listed, roughly 80% were seen once. On this clone itself: What it binds is unknown.

There are 23 residues in the CDR3. The trim removed 8 bases at V and 5 bases at J, leaving 34 bases unmatched. Germline V CDR1 and CDR2: GTSNPN, SVGIG (reference sequence). The sequence was obtained from a man aged 18 to 30 with HIV. The source material was unsorted PBMCs, sampled 0.3 years after starting antiretroviral therapy. This chain uses TRBV30 with TRBJ2-2; 11 bases are shared with TRBD2. CDR3 sequence reads: CAGGGTYEWELLAGEFGTGELFF. CDR3 DNA: TGTGCCGGCGGTGGGACATACGAATGGGAATTACTAGCGGGAGAGTTTGGGACCGGGGAGCTGTTTTTT.